The 14 T cell receptor beta chains given below trace back to one sample, sequenced in a study of T cells in Graves' hyperthyroidism and ophthalmopathy. Template material for amplifying TCR beta CDR3 regions consisted of RNA transcripts. First-round RT-PCR with HTBI primers amplified the TCR CDR3 region. One entry per CDR3 protein results from TCRdb running MiXCR on the multiplex PCR reads. The sample has about 200,000 distinct CDR3 sequences; roughly 18% are singletons. Sequenced material: blood. The source of these receptors is a man aged 45-60 years with Graves' hyperthyroidism.

The V gene is TRBV10-3, the J gene TRBJ2-7; 9 positions match TRBD2. This CDR3 has 15 residues. The V and J ends lost 3 bases and 7 bases, in that order; junction bases with no gene match: 10. The germline CDR1 and CDR2 sequences are ENHRY and SYGVKD. CDR3 amino acids: CAISDPTSGWWEQYF. DNA for the CDR3: TGTGCCATCAGTGACCCGACTAGCGGTTGGTGGGAGCAGTACTTC.

This clonotype appeared many times. Its ends do not fully match the called genes, so a read error is possible. The genes are TRBV7-7 and TRBJ2-1; possible D gene TRBD2, 5 bases. The CDR3 is 13 amino acids. Germline values: CDR1 SSHAT, CDR2 FNYEAQ (reference sequence). In DNA form, the CDR3 reads TGTGCTAGCAGCCCCGGACTTTTCAATGAGCAGTTCTTC. Encoded protein: CASSPGLFNEQFF.

This clonotype was recorded many times. The chain uses TRBV29-1 and TRBJ2-5, with D tentatively TRBD1 (5 bases). V lost 7 bases, J lost 5 bases, and 11 bases lay in between. The CDR3 runs 11 residues. Germline CDR1 reads SQVTM; CDR2 reads ANQGSEA. The CDR3 region has the DNA TGCAGCGCCGAGCCAGGGGAGACCCAGTACTTC. This translates into CSAEPGETQYF.

At least ten counts were recorded for this clonotype. The gene calls are TRBV7-2 and TRBJ2-7; 14 bases are shared with TRBD2. This CDR3 has 18 amino acids. Germline V gene lookup returns CDR1 SGHTA and CDR2 FQGNSA. V lost 2 bases and J lost 7; bases outside the gene matches: 13. In DNA, the CDR3 is TGTGCCAGCAGCTTATTTCCCCCGGGACTAGCGGGAGTGGTGGAGCAGTACTTC. Amino acids: CASSLFPPGLAGVVEQYF.

The V and J genes are TRBV19 and TRBJ2-2; 8 nucleotides align to TRBD1. CDR1 LNHDA and CDR2 SQIVND come from the germline V gene (reference sequence). Losses at the gene ends were 4 bases for V and 4 bases for J; bases not matched to a gene: 5. The CDR3 extends over 15 amino acids. DNA for the CDR3: TGTGCCAGTAGTAGGGGACAGGCATCCACCGGGGAGCTGTTTTTT. Translating gives CASSRGQASTGELFF.

This clonotype was seen repeatedly, ten times or more. This rearrangement joins TRBV3-1 to TRBJ1-1; the match to TRBD1 covers 7 bases. Trimming at V came to 2 bases and at J to 3 bases, leaving 6 bases not matched to a gene. The CDR3 is 15 amino acids. The germline V gene has CDR1 LGHDT and CDR2 YNNKEL (reference sequence). CDR3 DNA: TGTGCCAGCAGCCAATCCAAGGGGGCTGACACTGAAGCTTTCTTT. Encoded protein: CASSQSKGADTEAFF.

The chain employs TRBV12-3 or TRBV12-4 and TRBJ2-7; a weak D match, TRBD2 (5 bases). Trimming left V 7 bases short and J 5 bases short, with 21 bases between. The CDR3 covers 15 residues. This CDR3 reads CASNTLGSERDEQYF. In DNA, the CDR3 is TGTGCCAGCAACACCTTAGGGAGCGAGAGGGACGAGCAGTACTTC.

This clonotype came up a few times. The chain carries TRBV28 and TRBJ1-2; tentatively, D is TRBD1 (6 bases). Trimming shortened V by 4 bases and J by 4 bases, and 10 bases separated the two germline ends. Germline V gives CDR1 MDHEN, CDR2 SYDVKM. This CDR3 region has 13 residues. CDR3 residues: CASSYAGAYGYTF. As DNA, the CDR3 is TGTGCCAGCAGTTACGCAGGGGCCTATGGCTACACCTTC.

The sample holds many counts of this clonotype. The chain links TRBV6-1 to TRBJ1-5; 8 nucleotides line up with TRBD1. Per the germline V gene, CDR1 is MNHNS and CDR2 is SASEGT. The CDR3 has 15 amino acids. The V segment lost 6 bases and the J segment 1 base; nucleotides outside the gene matches: 5. The CDR3 DNA sequence: TGTGCCAGCAGAGAACCAGGGGGCAGCAATCAGCCCCAGCATTTT. Amino acids: CASREPGGSNQPQHF.

This clonotype was detected ten times or more. CDR3 in DNA: TGTGCCAGCAGCAAGGACAGGGTGTATGACGAGCAGTACTTC. Its translation: CASSKDRVYDEQYF. J is TRBJ2-7 and V is TRBV6-1, with 8 bases that match TRBD1. V shed 6 bases, J shed 5 bases, and the junction held 9 bases outside the gene matches. Germline loops: CDR1 MNHNS, CDR2 SASEGT. The CDR3 sequence is 14 residues long.

This clonotype was observed a few times. The J gene is TRBJ1-2, the V gene TRBV27; D unresolved. Trimming stripped 2 bases from V and 2 bases from J, with 18 bases between. The germline gives CDR1 MNHEY, CDR2 SMNVEV (reference sequence). The CDR3 has 17 residues. CDR3 region: CASSLGWTPTGNYGYTF. The CDR3 DNA reads as TGTGCCAGCAGTTTAGGTTGGACGCCCACTGGGAACTATGGCTACACCTTC.

In its sample, this clonotype was seen many times. The chain has TRBV5-1 and TRBJ1-3; TRBD1 matches at 7 bases. V lost 6 bases and J lost 4; bases outside the gene matches: 4. The length of the CDR3 is 13 residues. Germline V gene data show CDR1 as SGHRS and CDR2 as YFSETQ. CDR3 DNA sequence: TGCGCCAGCACAACAGGGGACGGAAACACCATATATTTT. As protein: CASTTGDGNTIYF.

This clonotype has at least ten counts. The CDR3 region is CASSLLSTDTQYF. Written as DNA, the CDR3 is TGTGCCAGCAGTTTGCTTAGCACAGATACGCAGTATTTT. The chain links TRBV12-3 or TRBV12-4 to TRBJ2-3; the D is unclear. The CDR3 runs 13 residues. V lost 3 bases and J 0 bases, leaving 4 bases between the germline ends.

CDR3 residues: CASTLDINYEQYF. The CDR3 coding sequence is TGTGCCAGCACCCTCGACATCAACTACGAGCAGTACTTC. This rearrangement joins TRBV6-1 to TRBJ2-7; D call uncertain. The germline V gene has CDR1 MNHNS and CDR2 SASEGT. V was pared by 7 bases and J by 3 bases, with 13 bases between. The CDR3 extends over 13 amino acids.